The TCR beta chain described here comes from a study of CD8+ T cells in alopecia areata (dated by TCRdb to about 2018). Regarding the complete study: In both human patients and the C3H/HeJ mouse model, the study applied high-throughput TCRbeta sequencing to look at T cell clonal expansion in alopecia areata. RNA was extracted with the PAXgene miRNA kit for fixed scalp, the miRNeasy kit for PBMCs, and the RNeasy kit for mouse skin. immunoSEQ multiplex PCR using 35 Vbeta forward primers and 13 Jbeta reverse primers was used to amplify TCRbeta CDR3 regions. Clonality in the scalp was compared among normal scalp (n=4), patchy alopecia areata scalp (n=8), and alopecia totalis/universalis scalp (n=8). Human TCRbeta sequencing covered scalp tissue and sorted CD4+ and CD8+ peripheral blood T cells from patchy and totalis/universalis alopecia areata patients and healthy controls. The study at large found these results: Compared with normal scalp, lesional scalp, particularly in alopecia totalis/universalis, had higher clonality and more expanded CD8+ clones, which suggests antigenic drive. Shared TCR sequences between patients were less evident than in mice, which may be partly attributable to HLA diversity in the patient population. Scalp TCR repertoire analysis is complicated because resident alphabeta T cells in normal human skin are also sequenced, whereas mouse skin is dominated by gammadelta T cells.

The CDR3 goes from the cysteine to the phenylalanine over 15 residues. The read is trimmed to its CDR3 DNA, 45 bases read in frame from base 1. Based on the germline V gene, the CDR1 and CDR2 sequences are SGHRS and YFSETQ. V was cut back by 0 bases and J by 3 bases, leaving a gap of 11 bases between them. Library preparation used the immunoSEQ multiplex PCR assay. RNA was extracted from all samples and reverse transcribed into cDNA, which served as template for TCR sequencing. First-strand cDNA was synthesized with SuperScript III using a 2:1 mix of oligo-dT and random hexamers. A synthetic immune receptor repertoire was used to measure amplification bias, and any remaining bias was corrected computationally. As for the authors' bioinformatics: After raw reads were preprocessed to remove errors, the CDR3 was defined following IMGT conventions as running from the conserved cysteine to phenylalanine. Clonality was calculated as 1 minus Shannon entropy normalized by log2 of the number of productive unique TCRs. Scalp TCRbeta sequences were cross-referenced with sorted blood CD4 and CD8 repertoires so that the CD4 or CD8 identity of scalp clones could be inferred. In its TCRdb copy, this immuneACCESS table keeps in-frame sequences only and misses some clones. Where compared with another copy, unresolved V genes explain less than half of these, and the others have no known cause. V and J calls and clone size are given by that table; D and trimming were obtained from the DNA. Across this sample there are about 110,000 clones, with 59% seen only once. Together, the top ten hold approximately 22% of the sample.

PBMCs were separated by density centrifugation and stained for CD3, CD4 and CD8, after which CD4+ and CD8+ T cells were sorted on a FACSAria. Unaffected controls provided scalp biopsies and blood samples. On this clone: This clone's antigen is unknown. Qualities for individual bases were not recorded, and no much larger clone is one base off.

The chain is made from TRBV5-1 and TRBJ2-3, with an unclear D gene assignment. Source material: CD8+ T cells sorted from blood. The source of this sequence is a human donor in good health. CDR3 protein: CASSLGVSRTDTQYF. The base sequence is TGCGCCAGCAGCTTGGGGGTTTCTAGGACAGATACGCAGTATTTT.